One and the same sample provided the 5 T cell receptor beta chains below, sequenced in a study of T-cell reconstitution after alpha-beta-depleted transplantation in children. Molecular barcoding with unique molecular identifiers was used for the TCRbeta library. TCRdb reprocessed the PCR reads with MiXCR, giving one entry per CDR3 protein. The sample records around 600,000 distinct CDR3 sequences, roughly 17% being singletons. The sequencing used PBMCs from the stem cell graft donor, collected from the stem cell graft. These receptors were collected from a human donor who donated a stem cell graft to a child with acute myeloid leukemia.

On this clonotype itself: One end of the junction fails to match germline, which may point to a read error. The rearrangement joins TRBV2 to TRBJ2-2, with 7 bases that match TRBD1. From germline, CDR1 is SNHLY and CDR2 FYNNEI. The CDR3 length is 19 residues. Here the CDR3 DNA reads TGTGCCTGCAGTTCGTCCCGTTGGACAGGACACGCGAACACCGGGGAGCTGTTTTTT. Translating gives CACSSSRWTGHANTGELFF.

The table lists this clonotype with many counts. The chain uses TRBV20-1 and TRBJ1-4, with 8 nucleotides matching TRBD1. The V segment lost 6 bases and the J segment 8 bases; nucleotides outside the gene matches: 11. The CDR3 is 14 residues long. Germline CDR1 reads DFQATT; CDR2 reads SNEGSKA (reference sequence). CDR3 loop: CSAQKTGGREKLFF. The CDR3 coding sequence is TGCAGTGCCCAGAAAACAGGGGGGAGGGAAAAACTGTTTTTT.

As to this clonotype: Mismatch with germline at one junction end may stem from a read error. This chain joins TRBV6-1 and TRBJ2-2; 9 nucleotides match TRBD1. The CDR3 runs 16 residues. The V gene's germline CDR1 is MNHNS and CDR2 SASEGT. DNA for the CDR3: TGTGCCAGCAGTAAACAGGGGGCTTTGGGTACCGGGGACCTGTTTTTT. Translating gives CASSKQGALGTGDLFF.

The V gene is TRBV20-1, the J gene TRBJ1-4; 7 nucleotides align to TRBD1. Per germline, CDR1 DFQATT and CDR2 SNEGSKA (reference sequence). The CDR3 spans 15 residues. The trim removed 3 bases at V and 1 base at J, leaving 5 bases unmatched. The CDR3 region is CSASGDRVTNEKLFF. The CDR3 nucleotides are TGCAGTGCTAGTGGCGACAGGGTAACTAATGAAAAACTGTTTTTT.

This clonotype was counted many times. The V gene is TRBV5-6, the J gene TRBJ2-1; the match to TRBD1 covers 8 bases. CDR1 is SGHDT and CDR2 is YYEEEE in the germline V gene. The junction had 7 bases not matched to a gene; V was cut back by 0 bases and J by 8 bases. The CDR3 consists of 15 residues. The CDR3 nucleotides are TGTGCCAGCAGCTTGGTGGCAGGGGGCAGGGATGAGCAGTTCTTC. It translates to CASSLVAGGRDEQFF.